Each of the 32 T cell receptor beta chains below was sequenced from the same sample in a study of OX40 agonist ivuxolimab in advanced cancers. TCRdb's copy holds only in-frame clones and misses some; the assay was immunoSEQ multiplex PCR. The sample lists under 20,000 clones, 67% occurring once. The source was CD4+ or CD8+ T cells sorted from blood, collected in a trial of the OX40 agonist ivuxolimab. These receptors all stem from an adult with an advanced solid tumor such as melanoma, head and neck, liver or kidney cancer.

CDR3 in DNA: TGTGCCAGCACTGGGGGTGTCCAGCCCCAGCATTTT. It specifies CASTGGVQPQHF. The rearrangement joins TRBV6-6 to TRBJ1-5; D may be TRBD1 (5 bases). With 7 bases removed from V and 7 bases from J, the gap between germline ends came to 11 bases. The CDR3 has 12 amino acids. The germline gives CDR1 MNHNY, CDR2 SVGAGI (reference sequence).

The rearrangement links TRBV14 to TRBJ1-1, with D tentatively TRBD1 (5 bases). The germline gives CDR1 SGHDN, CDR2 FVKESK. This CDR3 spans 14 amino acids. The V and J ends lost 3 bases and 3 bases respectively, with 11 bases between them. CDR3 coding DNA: TGTGCCAGCAGCCAGTATAGAGGGGACACTGAAGCTTTCTTT. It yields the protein CASSQYRGDTEAFF.

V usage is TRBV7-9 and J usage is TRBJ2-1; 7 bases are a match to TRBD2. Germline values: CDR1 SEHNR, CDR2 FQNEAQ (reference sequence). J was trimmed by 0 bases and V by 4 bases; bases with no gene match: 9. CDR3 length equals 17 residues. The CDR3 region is CASSSRSAGSSYNEQFF. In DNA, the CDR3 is TGTGCCAGCAGCTCCCGTTCAGCGGGAAGCTCCTACAATGAGCAGTTCTTC.

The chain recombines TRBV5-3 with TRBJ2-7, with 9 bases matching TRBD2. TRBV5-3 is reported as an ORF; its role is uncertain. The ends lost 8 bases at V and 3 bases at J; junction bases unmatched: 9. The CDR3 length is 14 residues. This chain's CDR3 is CASSGKTSGYEQYF. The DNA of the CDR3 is TGTGCCAGCAGCGGGAAGACTAGCGGCTACGAGCAGTACTTC.

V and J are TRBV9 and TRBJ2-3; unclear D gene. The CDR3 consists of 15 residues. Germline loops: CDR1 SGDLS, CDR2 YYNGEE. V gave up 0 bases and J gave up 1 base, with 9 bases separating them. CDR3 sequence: CASSVDTTRTDTQYF. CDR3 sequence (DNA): TGTGCCAGCAGCGTAGACACTACCCGCACAGATACGCAGTATTTT.

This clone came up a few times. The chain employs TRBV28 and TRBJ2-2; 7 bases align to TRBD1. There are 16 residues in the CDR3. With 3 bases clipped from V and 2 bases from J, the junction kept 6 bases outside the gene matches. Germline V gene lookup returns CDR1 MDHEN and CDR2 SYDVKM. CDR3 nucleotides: TGTGCCAGCAGTTTTCCCGGACAGGTTAACACCGGGGAGCTGTTTTTT. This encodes CASSFPGQVNTGELFF.

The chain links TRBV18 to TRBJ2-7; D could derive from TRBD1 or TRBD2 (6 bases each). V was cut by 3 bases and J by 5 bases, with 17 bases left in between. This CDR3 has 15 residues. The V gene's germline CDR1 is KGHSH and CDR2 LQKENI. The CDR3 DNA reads TGTGCCAGCTCACCCTACGAGGGGGGAATCGACGAGCAGTACTTC. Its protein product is CASSPYEGGIDEQYF.

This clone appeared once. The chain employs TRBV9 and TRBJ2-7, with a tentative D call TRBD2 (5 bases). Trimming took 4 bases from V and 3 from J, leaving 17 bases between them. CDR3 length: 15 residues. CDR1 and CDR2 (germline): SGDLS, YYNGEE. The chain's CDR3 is CASSRGGEGLYEQYF. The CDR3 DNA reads TGTGCCAGCAGCCGAGGAGGAGAGGGCCTCTACGAGCAGTACTTC. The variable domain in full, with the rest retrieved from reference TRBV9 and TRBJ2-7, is DSGVTQTPKHLITATGQRVTLRCSPRSGDLSVYWYQQSLDQGLQFLIQYYNGEERAKGNILERFSAQQFPDLHSELNLSSLELGDSALYFCASSRGGEGLYEQYFGPGTRLTVT.

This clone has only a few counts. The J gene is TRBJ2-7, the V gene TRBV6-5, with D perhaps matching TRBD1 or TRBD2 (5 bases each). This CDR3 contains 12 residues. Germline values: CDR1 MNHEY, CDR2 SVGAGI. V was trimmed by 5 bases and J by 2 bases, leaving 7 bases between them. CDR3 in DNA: TGTGCCAGCAGTCCGGGACCCTACGAGCAGTACTTC. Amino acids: CASSPGPYEQYF.

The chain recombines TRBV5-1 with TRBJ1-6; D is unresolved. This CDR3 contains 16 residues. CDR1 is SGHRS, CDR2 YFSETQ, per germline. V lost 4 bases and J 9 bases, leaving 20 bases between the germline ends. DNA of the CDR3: TGCGCCAGCAGCCTGGACGGTGGTCCTAGGGCTTCACCCCTCCACTTT. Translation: CASSLDGGPRASPLHF.

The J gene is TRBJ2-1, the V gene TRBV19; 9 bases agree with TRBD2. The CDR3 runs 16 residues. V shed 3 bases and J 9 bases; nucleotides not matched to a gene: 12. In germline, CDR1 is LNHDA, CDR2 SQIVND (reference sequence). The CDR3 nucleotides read TGTGCCAGTAGTATTGTTGGCGGGAGGGCCTCAGGTGAGCAGTTCTTC. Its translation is CASSIVGGRASGEQFF.

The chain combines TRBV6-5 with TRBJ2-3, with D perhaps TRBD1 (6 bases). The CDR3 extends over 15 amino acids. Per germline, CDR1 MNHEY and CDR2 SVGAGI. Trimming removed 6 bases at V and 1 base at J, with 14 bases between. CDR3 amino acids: CASSPSGVGTDTQYF. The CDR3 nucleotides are TGTGCCAGCAGCCCATCAGGGGTCGGCACAGATACGCAGTATTTT.

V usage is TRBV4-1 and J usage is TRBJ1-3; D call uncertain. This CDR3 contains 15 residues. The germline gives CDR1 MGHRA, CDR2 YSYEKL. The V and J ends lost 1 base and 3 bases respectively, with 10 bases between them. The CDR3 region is CASSQVGGFGNTIYF. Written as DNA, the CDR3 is TGCGCCAGCAGCCAAGTCGGAGGATTTGGAAACACCATATATTTT.

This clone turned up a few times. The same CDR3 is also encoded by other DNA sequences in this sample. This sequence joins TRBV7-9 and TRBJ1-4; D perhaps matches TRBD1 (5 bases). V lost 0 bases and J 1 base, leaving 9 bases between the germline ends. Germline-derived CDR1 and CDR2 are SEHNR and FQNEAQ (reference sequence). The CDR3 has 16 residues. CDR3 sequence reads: CASSLAGGLTNEKLFF. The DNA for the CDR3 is TGTGCCAGCAGCTTAGCGGGGGGACTAACTAATGAAAAACTGTTTTTT.

CDR3 nucleotides: TGCGCCAGCACGACGGGAGGCTCCTACAATGAGCAGTTCTTC. It yields the protein CASTTGGSYNEQFF. The rearrangement links TRBV5-1 to TRBJ2-1; TRBD2 aligns across 7 bases. This CDR3 region has 14 residues. Trimming removed 6 bases from V and 0 bases from J; junction bases left unmatched: 3. From germline, CDR1 is SGHRS and CDR2 YFSETQ. Full variable domain (missing parts from reference TRBV5-1 and TRBJ2-1): KAGVTQTPRYLIKTRGQQVTLSCSPISGHRSVSWYQQTPGQGLQFLFEYFSETQRNKGNFPGRFSGRQFSNSRSEMNVSTLELGDSALYLCASTTGGSYNEQFFGPGTRLTVL.

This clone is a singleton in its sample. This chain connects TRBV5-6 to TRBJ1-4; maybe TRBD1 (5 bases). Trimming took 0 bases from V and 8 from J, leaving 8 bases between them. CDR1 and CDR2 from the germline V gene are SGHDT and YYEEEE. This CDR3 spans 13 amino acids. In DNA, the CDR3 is TGTGCCAGCAGCTTGGTAGGGGACGAAAAACTGTTTTTT. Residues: CASSLVGDEKLFF.

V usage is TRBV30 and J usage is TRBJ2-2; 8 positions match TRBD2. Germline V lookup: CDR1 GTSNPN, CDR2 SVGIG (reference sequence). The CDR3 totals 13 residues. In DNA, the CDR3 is TGTGCTCGGACTAGCAGTAACACCGGGGAGCTGTTTTTT. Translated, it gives CARTSSNTGELFF.

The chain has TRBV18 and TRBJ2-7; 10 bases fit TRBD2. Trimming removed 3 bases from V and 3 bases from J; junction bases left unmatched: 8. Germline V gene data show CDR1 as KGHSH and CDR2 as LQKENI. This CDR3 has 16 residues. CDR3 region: CASSPYSGRYLYEQYF. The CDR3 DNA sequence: TGTGCCAGCTCACCCTATAGCGGGAGGTATCTCTACGAGCAGTACTTC.

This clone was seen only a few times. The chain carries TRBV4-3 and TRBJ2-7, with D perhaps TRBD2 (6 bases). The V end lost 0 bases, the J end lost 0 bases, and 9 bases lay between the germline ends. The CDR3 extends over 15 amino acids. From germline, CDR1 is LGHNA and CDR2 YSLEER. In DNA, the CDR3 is TGCGCCAGCAGCCAAGAGCGGGACGTCTCCTACGAGCAGTACTTC. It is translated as CASSQERDVSYEQYF.

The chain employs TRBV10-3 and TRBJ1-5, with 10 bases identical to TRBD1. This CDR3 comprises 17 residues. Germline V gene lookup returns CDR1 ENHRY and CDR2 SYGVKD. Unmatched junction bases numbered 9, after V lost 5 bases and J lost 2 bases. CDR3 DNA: TGTGCCATCAGTACCGGGACAGGGGAAATGGGCAATCAGCCCCAGCATTTT. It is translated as CAISTGTGEMGNQPQHF.

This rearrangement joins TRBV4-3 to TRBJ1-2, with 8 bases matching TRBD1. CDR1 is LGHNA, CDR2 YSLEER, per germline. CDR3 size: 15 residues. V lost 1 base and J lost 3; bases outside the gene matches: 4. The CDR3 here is CASSQATGADYGYTF. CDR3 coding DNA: TGCGCCAGCAGCCAAGCGACAGGGGCGGACTATGGCTACACCTTC.

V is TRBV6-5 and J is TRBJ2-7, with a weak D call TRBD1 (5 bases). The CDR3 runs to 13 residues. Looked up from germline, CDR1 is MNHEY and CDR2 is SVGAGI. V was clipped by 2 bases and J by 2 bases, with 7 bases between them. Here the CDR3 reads CASSYDRTYEQYF. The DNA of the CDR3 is TGTGCCAGCAGTTACGACAGAACCTACGAGCAGTACTTC.

The CDR3 sequence: CASSLRGGIETQYF. The CDR3 DNA follows: TGTGCCAGCAGTTTGAGGGGTGGGATTGAGACCCAGTACTTC. This chain connects TRBV27 to TRBJ2-5, with D perhaps given as TRBD1 or TRBD2 (5 bases each). The CDR3 has 14 amino acids. V was cut by 3 bases and J by 5 bases, with 13 bases left in between. Looked up from germline, CDR1 is MNHEY and CDR2 is SMNVEV (reference sequence).

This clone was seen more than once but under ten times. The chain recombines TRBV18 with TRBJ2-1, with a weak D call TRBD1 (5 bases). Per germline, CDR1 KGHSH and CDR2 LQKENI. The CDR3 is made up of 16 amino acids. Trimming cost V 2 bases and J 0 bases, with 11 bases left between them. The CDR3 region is CASSPGAPSSYNEQFF. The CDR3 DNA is TGTGCCAGCTCACCAGGGGCGCCTAGCTCCTACAATGAGCAGTTCTTC.

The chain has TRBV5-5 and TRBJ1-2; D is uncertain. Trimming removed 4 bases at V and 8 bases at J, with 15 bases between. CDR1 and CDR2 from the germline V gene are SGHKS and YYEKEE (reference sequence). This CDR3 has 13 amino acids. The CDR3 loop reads CASSPAHGGGYTF. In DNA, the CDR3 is TGTGCCAGCAGCCCCGCCCACGGAGGAGGCTACACCTTC.

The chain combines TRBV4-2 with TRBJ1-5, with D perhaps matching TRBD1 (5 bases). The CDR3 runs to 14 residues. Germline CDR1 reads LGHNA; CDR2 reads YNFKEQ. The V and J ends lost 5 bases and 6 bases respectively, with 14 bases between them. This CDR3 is CASSLQGALQPQHF. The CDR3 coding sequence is TGTGCCAGCAGCTTGCAAGGGGCGCTTCAGCCCCAGCATTTT.

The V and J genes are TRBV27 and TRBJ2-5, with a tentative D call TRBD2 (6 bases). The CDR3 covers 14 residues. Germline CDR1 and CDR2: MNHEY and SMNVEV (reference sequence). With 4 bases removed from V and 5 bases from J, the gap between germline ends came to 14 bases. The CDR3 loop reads CASSWDSGAETQYF. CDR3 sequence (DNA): TGTGCCAGCAGTTGGGACTCTGGGGCCGAGACCCAGTACTTC.

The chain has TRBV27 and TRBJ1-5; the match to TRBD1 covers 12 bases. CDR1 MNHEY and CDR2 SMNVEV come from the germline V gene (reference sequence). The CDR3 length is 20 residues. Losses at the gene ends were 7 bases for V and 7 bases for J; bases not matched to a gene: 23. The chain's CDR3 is CASMGAGTGGLLDPKQPQHF. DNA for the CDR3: TGTGCCAGCATGGGGGCCGGGACAGGGGGCTTGTTAGATCCCAAACAGCCCCAGCATTTT.

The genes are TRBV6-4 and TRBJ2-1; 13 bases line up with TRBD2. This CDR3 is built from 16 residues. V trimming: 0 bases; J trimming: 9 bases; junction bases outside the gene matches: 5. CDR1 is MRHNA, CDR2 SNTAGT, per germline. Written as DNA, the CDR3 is TGTGCCAGCAGTGACTCGAAACTAGCGGGAGGGGGTGAGCAGTTCTTC. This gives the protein CASSDSKLAGGGEQFF.

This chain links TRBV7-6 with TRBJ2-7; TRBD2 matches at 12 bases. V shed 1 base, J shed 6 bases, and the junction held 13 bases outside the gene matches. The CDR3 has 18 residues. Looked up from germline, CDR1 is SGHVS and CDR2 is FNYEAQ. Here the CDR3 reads CASSLGSVGRLAGVEQYF. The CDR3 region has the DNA TGTGCCAGCAGCTTAGGCAGCGTGGGGCGACTAGCGGGAGTCGAGCAGTACTTC.

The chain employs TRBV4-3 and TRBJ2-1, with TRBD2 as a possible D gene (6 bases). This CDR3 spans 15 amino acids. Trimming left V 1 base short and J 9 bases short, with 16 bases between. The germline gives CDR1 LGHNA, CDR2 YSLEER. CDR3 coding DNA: TGCGCCAGCAGCCAAGTGTCGACTAGTACGGTTGAGCAGTTCTTC. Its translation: CASSQVSTSTVEQFF.

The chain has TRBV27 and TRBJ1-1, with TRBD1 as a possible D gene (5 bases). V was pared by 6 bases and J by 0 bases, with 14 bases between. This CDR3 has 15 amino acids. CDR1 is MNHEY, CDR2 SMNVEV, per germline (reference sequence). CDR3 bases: TGTGCCAGCAGCCCGGGGCAAGGGTTGAACACTGAAGCTTTCTTT. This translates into CASSPGQGLNTEAFF.